The source of this T cell receptor beta chain is a study of CD8+CD57+ T cells in acquired aplastic anemia. The TCR beta profiling, which covered VDJ combination and CDR3 sequence, was carried out using genomic DNA as the template. From the reads, TCRdb called clonotypes with MiXCR, one entry per CDR3 protein. The repertoire consists of around 170,000 distinct CDR3 sequences, with just under 65% occurring once and the leading ten covering less than 55%. In this sample, this clonotype turned up many times. The antigen is not known. Germline V gives CDR1 MNHEY, CDR2 SVGAGI. This CDR3 spans 14 amino acids. The germline V and J ends were trimmed by 5 bases and 6 bases, with 14 bases remaining between them. Findings and caveats of the study: About 27 CD8+ CDR3 sequences were shared between patients and controls.

This rearrangement joins TRBV6-5 to TRBJ2-1; D tentatively reads TRBD1 or TRBD2 (5 bases each). The receptor's source is a human donor in good health. Sequenced: sorted CD4+, CD8+, or CD8+CD57+ T cells (not recorded which) from PBMCs. CDR3 sequence reads: CASSLWGRGNEQFF. In nucleotides, the CDR3 is TGTGCCAGCAGTCTCTGGGGCCGGGGCAATGAGCAGTTCTTC.